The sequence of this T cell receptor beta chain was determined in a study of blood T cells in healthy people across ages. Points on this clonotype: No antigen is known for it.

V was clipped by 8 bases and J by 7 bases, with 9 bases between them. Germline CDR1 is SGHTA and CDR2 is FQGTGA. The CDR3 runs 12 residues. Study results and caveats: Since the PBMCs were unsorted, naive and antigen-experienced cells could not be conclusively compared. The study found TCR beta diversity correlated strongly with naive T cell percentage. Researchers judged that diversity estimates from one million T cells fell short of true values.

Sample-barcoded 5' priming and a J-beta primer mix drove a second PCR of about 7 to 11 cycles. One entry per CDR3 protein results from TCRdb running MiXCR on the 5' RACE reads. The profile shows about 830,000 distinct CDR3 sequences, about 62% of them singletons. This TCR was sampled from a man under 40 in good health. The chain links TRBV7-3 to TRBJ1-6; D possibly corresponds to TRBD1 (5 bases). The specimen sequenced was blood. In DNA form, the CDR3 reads TGTGCCAGCGGGACGGGGAATTCACCCCTCCACTTT. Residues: CASGTGNSPLHF.